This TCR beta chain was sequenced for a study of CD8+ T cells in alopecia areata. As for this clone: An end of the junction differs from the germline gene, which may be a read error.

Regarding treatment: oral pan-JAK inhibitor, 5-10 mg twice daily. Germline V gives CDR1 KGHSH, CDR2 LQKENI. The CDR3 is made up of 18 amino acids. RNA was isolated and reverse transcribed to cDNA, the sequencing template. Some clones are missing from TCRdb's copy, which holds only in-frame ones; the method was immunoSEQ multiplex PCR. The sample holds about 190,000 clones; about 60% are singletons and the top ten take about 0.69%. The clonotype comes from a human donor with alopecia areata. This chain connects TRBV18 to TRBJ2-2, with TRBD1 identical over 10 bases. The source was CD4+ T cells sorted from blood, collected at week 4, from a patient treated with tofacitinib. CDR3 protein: CASSPLLGQGANTGELFF. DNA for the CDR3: TGTGCCAGCTCCCCACTCCTAGGACAGGGGGCGAACACCGGGGAGCTGTTTTTT.